The 21 T cell receptor beta chains below all came from one sample that was sequenced in a study of monozygotic twins with inflammatory bowel disease. TCRdb derives one entry per CDR3 protein from the 5' RACE reads, leaving out DNA. This table holds more than 300,000 distinct CDR3 sequences. Input material: blood. The receptors stem from a human donor with ulcerative colitis or Crohn's disease, or a healthy co-twin of an affected twin (not recorded which).

This chain links TRBV19 with TRBJ1-1. The length of the CDR3 is 13 residues. CDR1 LNHDA and CDR2 SQIVND come from the germline V gene (reference sequence). CDR3 in amino acids: CASSFDPNTEAFF.

The chain uses TRBV27 and TRBJ1-4. CDR1 and CDR2 from the germline V gene are MNHEY and SMNVEV (reference sequence). This CDR3 has 16 residues. CDR3 sequence: CASSFRGMVANEKLFF. The full variable domain, rest sourced from reference TRBV27 and TRBJ1-4, is EAQVTQNPRYLITVTGKKLTVTCSQNMNHEYMSWYRQDPGLGLRQIYYSMNVEVTDKGDVPEGYKVSRKEKRNFPLILESPSPNQTSLYFCASSFRGMVANEKLFFGSGTQLSVL.

The chain joins TRBV5-6 to TRBJ1-5. Germline V CDR1 and CDR2: SGHDT, YYEEEE. This CDR3 is built from 15 residues. CDR3 in amino acids: CASSFQGPSNQPQHF.

This chain connects TRBV12-3 or TRBV12-4 to TRBJ2-5. This CDR3 region has 14 residues. This CDR3 reads CASRGSLIQETQYF.

The chain combines TRBV5-1 with TRBJ1-1; TCRdb's D gene call, TRBD1, goes unchecked for lack of DNA. The CDR3 covers 14 residues. CDR1 is SGHRS, CDR2 YFSETQ, per germline. CDR3 amino acids: CASSLSWAGTEAFF.

The chain links TRBV7-9 to TRBJ2-7; TCRdb designates TRBD1, a call that cannot be tested without DNA. The CDR3 loop spans 14 amino acids. Germline V CDR1 and CDR2: SEHNR, FQNEAQ (reference sequence). The CDR3: CASRGTGKDYEQYF. Using reference TRBV7-9 and TRBJ2-7 for the parts outside the CDR3, the full variable domain is DTGVSQNPRHKITKRGQNVTFRCDPISEHNRLYWYRQTLGQGPEFLTYFQNEAQLEKSRLLSDRFSAERPKGSFSTLEIQRTEQGDSAMYLCASRGTGKDYEQYFGPGTRLTVT.

The V gene is TRBV20-1, the J gene TRBJ2-6. CDR3 length: 13 residues. Looked up from germline, CDR1 is DFQATT and CDR2 is SNEGSKA (reference sequence). Here the CDR3 reads CSATGTGANVLTF.

The chain couples TRBV4-3 to TRBJ2-5. This CDR3 region has 15 residues. Germline V gene sequence: CDR1 LGHNA, CDR2 YSLEER. The chain's CDR3 is CASSQAAWEKETQYF.

The rearrangement joins TRBV5-1 to TRBJ1-4. CDR3 size: 15 residues. The germline V gene encodes CDR1 SGHRS and CDR2 YFSETQ. CDR3: CASSLLGTLNEKLFF.

CDR3 sequence reads: CASSSAGISGNTIYF. This chain uses TRBV11-1 with TRBJ1-3; the D gene TCRdb calls, TRBD1, cannot be checked with no DNA. From germline, CDR1 is SGHAT and CDR2 FQDESV (reference sequence). This CDR3 is 15 amino acids long.

The chain links TRBV6-2 or TRBV6-3 to TRBJ2-1; TCRdb outputs TRBD1, but without DNA this stays unchecked. Looked up from germline, CDR1 is MNHEY and CDR2 is SVGEGT. The CDR3 is made up of 15 amino acids. This chain's CDR3 is CASSWDPRPYNEQFF.

The chain links TRBV7-2 to TRBJ1-2; TCRdb proposes TRBD1, but this gene call is untestable without DNA. From germline, CDR1 is SGHTA and CDR2 FQGNSA. CDR3 length equals 13 residues. The CDR3 region is CASSTTGTYGYTF.

This rearrangement joins TRBV20-1 to TRBJ2-7; the D call of TRBD1 rests on TCRdb alone, since no DNA is present to check it. The germline CDR1 and CDR2 sequences are DFQATT and SNEGSKA (reference sequence). This CDR3 contains 14 residues. The CDR3 loop reads CSASRDRGHYEQYF.

The rearrangement uses TRBV7-8 and TRBJ2-7; checking the TCRdb D call of TRBD2 is not possible without DNA. CDR1 and CDR2 from the germline V gene are SGHVS and FQNEAQ. CDR3 length equals 16 residues. CDR3 in amino acids: CASSLGPGLSSYEQYF.

This sequence joins TRBV7-2 and TRBJ1-2; TCRdb outputs TRBD1, but without DNA this stays unchecked. From germline, CDR1 is SGHTA and CDR2 FQGNSA. The CDR3 is 17 amino acids. Here the CDR3 reads CASSLQTGTGGGGGYTF.

The V call is TRBV11-3, the J call TRBJ2-1; TCRdb reports TRBD2, a call that lacks DNA to check it against. Germline CDR1 SGHNT, CDR2 YENEEA. This CDR3 is 16 amino acids long. CDR3 region: CASSWAGGSSYNEQFF.

The V call is TRBV6-2 or TRBV6-3, the J call TRBJ2-5; lacking DNA, the TRBD1 call made by TCRdb goes unchecked. The CDR3 covers 11 residues. Looked up from germline, CDR1 is MNHEY and CDR2 is SVGEGT. The CDR3 loop reads CAIRAQETQYF.

This chain uses TRBV7-8 with TRBJ2-2; TCRdb proposes TRBD2, but this gene call is untestable without DNA. Germline V gene sequence: CDR1 SGHVS, CDR2 FQNEAQ. The CDR3 covers 15 residues. This chain's CDR3 is CASSSGGTNTGELFF.

The rearrangement joins TRBV29-1 to TRBJ1-3; the D call from TCRdb, TRBD1, cannot be confirmed without DNA. Germline lookup yields CDR1 SQVTM and CDR2 ANQGSEA. The CDR3 extends over 14 amino acids. CDR3 sequence: CSVEVTGAGNTIYF. The entire variable domain, with the rest obtained from reference TRBV29-1 and TRBJ1-3, is as follows: SAVISQKPSRDICQRGTSLTIQCQVDSQVTMMFWYRQQPGQSLTLIATANQGSEATYESGFVIDKFPISRPNLTFSTLTVSNMSPEDSSIYLCSVEVTGAGNTIYFGEGSWLTVV.

The rearrangement uses TRBV4-3 and TRBJ2-7; TCRdb outputs TRBD1, but without DNA this stays unchecked. The length of the CDR3 is 16 residues. Per germline, CDR1 LGHNA and CDR2 YSLEER. The CDR3: CASSQLTGTGSYEQYF.

V is TRBV18 and J is TRBJ1-1. This CDR3 spans 16 amino acids. From germline, CDR1 is KGHSH and CDR2 LQKENI. CDR3: CASSRKGGGLGTEAFF. Full variable domain (missing parts from reference TRBV18 and TRBJ1-1): NAGVMQNPRHLVRRRGQEARLRCSPMKGHSHVYWYRQLPEEGLKFMVYLQKENIIDESGMPKERFSAEFPKEGPSILRIQQVVRGDSAAYFCASSRKGGGLGTEAFFGQGTRLTVV.